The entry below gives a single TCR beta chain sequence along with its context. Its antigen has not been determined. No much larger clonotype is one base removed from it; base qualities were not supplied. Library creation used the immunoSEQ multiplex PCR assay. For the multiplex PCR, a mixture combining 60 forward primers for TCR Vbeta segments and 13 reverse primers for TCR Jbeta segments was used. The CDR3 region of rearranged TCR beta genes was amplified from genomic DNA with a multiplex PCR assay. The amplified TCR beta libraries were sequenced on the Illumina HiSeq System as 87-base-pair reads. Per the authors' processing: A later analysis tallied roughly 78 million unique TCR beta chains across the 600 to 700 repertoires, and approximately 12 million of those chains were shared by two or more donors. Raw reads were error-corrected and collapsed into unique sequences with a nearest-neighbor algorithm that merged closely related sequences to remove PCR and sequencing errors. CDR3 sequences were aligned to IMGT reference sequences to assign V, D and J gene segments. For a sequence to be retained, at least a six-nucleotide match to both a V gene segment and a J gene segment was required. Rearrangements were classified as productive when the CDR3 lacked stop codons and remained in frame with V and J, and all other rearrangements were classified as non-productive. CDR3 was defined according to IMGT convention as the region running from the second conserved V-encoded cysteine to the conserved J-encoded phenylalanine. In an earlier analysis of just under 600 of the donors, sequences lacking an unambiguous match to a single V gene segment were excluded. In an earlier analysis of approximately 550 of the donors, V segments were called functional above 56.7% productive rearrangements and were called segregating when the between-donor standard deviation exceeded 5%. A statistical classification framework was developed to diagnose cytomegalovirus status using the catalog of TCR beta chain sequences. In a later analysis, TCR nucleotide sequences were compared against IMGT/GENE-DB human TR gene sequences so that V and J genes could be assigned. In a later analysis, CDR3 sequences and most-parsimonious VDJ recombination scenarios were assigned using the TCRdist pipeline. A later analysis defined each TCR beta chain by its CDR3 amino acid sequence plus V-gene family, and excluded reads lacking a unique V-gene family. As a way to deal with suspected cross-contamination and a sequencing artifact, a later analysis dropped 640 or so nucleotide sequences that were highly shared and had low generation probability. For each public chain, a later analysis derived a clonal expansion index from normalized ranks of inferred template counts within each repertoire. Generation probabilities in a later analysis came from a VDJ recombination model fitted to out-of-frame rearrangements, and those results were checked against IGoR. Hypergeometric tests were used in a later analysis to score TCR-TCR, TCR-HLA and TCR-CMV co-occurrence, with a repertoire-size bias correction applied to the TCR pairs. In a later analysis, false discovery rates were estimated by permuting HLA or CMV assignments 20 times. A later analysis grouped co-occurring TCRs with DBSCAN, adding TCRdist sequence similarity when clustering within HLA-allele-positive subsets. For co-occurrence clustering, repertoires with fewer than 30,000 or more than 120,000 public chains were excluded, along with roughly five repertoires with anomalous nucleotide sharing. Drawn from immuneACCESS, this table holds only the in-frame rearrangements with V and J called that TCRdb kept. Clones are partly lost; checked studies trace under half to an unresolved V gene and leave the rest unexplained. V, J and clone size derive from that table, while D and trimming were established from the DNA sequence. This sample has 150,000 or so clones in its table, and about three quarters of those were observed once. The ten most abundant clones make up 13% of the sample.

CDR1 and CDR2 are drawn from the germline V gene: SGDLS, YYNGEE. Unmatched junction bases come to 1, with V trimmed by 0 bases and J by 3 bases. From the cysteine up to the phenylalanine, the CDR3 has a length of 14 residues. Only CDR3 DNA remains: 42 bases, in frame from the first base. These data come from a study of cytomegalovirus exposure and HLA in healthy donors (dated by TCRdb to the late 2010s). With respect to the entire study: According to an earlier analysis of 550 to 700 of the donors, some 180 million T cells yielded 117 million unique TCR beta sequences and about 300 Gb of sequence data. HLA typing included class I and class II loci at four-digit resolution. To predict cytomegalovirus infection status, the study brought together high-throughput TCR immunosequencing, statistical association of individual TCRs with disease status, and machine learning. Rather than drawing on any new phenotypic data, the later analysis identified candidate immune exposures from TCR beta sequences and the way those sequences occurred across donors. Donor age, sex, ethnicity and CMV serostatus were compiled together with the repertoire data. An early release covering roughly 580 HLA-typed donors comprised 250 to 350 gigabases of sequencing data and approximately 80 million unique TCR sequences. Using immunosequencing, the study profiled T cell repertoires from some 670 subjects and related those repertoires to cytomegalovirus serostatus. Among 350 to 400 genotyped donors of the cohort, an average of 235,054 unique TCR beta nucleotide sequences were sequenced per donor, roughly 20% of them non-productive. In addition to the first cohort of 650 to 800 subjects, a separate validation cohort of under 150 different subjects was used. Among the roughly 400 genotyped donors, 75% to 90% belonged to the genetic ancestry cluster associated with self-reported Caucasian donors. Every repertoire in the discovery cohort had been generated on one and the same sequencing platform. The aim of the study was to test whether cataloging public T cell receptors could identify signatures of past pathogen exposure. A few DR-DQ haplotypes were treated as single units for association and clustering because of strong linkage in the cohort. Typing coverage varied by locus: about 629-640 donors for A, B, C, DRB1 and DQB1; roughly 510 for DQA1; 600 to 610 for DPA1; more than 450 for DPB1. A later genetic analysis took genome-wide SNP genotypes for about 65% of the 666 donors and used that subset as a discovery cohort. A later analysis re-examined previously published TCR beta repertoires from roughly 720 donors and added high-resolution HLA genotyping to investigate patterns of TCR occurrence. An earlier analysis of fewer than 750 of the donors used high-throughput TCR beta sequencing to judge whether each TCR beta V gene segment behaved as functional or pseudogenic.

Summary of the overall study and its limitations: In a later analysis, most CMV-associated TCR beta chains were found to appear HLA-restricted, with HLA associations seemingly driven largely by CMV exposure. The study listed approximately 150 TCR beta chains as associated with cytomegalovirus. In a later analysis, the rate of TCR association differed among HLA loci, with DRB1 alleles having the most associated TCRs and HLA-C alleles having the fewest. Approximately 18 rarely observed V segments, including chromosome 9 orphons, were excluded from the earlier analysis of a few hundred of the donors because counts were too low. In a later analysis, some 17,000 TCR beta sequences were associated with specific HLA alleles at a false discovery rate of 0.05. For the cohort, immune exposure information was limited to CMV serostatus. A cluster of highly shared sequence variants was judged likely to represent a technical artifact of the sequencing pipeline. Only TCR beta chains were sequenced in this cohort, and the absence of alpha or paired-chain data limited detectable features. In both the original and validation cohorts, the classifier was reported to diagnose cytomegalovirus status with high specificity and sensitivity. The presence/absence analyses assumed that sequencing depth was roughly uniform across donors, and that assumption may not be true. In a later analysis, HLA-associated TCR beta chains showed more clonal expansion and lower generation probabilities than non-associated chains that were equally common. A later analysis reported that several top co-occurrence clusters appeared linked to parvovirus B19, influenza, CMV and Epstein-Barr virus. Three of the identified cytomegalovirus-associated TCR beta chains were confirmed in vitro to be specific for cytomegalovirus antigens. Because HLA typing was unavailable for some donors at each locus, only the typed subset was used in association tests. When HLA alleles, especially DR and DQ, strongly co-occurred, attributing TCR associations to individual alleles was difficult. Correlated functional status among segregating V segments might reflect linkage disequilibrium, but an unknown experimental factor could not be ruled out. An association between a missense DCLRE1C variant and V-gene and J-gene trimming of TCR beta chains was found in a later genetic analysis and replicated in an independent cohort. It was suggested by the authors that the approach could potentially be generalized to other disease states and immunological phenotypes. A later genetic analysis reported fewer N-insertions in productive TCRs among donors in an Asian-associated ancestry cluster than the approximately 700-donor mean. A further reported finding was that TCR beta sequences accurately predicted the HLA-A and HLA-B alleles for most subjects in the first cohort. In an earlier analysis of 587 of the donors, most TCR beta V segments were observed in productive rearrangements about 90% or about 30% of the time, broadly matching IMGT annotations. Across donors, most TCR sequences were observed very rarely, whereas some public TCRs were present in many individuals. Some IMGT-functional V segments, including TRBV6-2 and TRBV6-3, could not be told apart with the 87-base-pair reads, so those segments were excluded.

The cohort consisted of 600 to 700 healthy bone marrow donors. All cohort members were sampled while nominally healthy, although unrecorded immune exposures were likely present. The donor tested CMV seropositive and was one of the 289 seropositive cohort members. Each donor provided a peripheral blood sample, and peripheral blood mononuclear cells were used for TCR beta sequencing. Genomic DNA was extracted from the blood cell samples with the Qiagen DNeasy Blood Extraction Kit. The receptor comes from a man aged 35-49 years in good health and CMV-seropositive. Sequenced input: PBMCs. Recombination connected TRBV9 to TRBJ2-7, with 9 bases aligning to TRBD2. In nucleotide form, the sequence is TGTGCCAGCAGCGTAGGGCGGGAGGGCTACGAGCAGTACTTC. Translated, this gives CASSVGREGYEQYF.